Shown below are 27 T cell receptor beta chains from a single sample sequenced in a study of cytomegalovirus exposure and HLA in healthy donors (dated by TCRdb to about 2017). Library preparation was by the immunoSEQ multiplex PCR assay. Not all clones reach the TCRdb copy of this immuneACCESS table, which keeps in-frame sequences only. Checked studies attribute under half of the gap to unresolved V genes and leave the rest unexplained. Present in this sample are over 110,000 clones, 85% to 90% of which were seen just once. About 2.7% of the sample goes to the ten largest clones. Input material: PBMCs. Receptors originate from a man aged 18 to 35 in good health and CMV-seronegative.

V gene TRBV13 combines with J gene TRBJ2-1, with a weak D call TRBD1 (5 bases). The CDR3 has 13 amino acids. V was trimmed by 2 bases and J by 5 bases, leaving 7 bases between them. CDR1 is PRHDT, CDR2 FYEKMQ, per germline (reference sequence). CDR3 residues: CASSLRQHNEQFF. The CDR3 nucleotides are TGTGCCAGCAGCTTAAGACAGCACAATGAGCAGTTCTTC.

DNA for the CDR3: TGTGCCAGCTCAAAAACGGAGGTTACCTCTGGAAACACCATATATTTT. Translation gives CASSKTEVTSGNTIYF. The chain has TRBV18 and TRBJ1-3; D not certain. CDR1 is KGHSH, CDR2 LQKENI, per germline. V lost 5 bases, J lost 0 bases, and 14 bases lay in between. The CDR3 is made up of 16 amino acids. The complete variable domain, with remaining parts taken from reference TRBV18 and TRBJ1-3, reads NAGVMQNPRHLVRRRGQEARLRCSPMKGHSHVYWYRQLPEEGLKFMVYLQKENIIDESGMPKERFSAEFPKEGPSILRIQQVVRGDSAAYFCASSKTEVTSGNTIYFGEGSWLTVV.

The gene calls are TRBV9 and TRBJ2-1; no reliable D call. The germline V gene encodes CDR1 SGDLS and CDR2 YYNGEE. Deletions cut 4 bases from V and 6 bases from J, with 14 bases between. This CDR3 is 14 amino acids long. CDR3: CASSPLITVNEQFF. The CDR3, as DNA: TGTGCCAGCAGCCCCCTAATCACAGTCAATGAGCAGTTCTTC.

J is TRBJ2-3 and V is TRBV6-1; D might be TRBD1 (6 bases). Germline lookup yields CDR1 MNHNS and CDR2 SASEGT. The CDR3 runs to 15 residues. V was pared by 3 bases and J by 0 bases, with 10 bases between. The CDR3 DNA follows: TGTGCCAGCAGTGAGGGACATCATAGCACAGATACGCAGTATTTT. Residues: CASSEGHHSTDTQYF.

CDR3 DNA: TGTGCCAGCAAGGACACGACAGGGGGCGCCTATGGCTACACCTTC. Translated: CASKDTTGGAYGYTF. This sequence joins TRBV2 and TRBJ1-2; 10 bases map to TRBD1. Germline trimming cut 7 bases from V and 4 bases from J; bases unmatched to any gene: 9. The germline gives CDR1 SNHLY, CDR2 FYNNEI. This CDR3 region has 15 residues.

The V gene is TRBV5-4, the J gene TRBJ1-2; tentatively, D is TRBD1 (6 bases). The V and J ends lost 7 bases and 3 bases respectively, with 22 bases between them. From germline, CDR1 is SGHNT and CDR2 YYREEE (reference sequence). The CDR3 is made up of 16 amino acids. The CDR3 loop reads CASHRQSDRFYYGYTF. The CDR3, as DNA: TGTGCCAGCCACAGGCAATCCGACAGGTTTTACTATGGCTACACCTTC.

The chain combines TRBV6-1 with TRBJ1-3, with D unresolved. Looked up from germline, CDR1 is MNHNS and CDR2 is SASEGT. This CDR3 region has 16 residues. Between the trimmed V and J ends, which lost 1 base and 3 bases, there was a span of 13 bases. The CDR3 DNA reads as TGTGCCAGCAGTGAAGTTGTGTCCCTGTTTGGAAACACCATATATTTT. Encoded protein: CASSEVVSLFGNTIYF.

The chain uses TRBV29-1 and TRBJ1-2; D is unclear. The CDR3 has 13 amino acids. In germline, CDR1 is SQVTM, CDR2 ANQGSEA. Between the trimmed V and J ends, which lost 6 bases and 4 bases, there was a span of 15 bases. The CDR3 protein is CSVGRADGYGYTF. The CDR3 bases are TGCAGCGTCGGGCGGGCAGACGGCTATGGCTACACCTTC.

The chain links TRBV4-1 to TRBJ2-7; 13 nucleotides line up with TRBD2. J lost 4 bases, V lost 0 bases, and 3 bases had no gene match. The CDR3 runs 16 residues. CDR1 is MGHRA and CDR2 is YSYEKL in the germline V gene. In DNA, the CDR3 is TGCGCCAGCAGCCAAGAACCGGGACTAGCGGGGTACGAGCAGTACTTC. Residues: CASSQEPGLAGYEQYF.

This rearrangement joins TRBV6-5 to TRBJ1-5; the match to TRBD1 covers 8 bases. V dropped 4 bases and J dropped 4; count of bases not matched to a gene: 6. This CDR3 has 15 amino acids. In germline, CDR1 is MNHEY, CDR2 SVGAGI. The CDR3 bases are TGTGCCAGCAGTTCCGGGACAGGAATGAATCAGCCCCAGCATTTT. Translation: CASSSGTGMNQPQHF.

The J gene is TRBJ1-1, the V gene TRBV7-9, with D possibly TRBD1 on 6 matching bases. The V gene's germline CDR1 is SEHNR and CDR2 FQNEAQ (reference sequence). V was shortened by 2 bases and J by 2 bases, with 9 bases between the two germline ends. The CDR3 loop spans 14 amino acids. CDR3: CASSLMDSNTEAFF. The CDR3 DNA reads as TGTGCCAGCAGCTTAATGGACAGTAACACTGAAGCTTTCTTT.

CDR3 sequence reads: CASSERAGNTGELFF. As DNA, the CDR3 is TGTGCCAGCAGCGAAAGAGCAGGGAACACCGGGGAGCTGTTTTTT. The chain is built from TRBV7-2 and TRBJ2-2, with no clear D. Trimming took off 5 bases at V and 1 base at J, with 11 bases between the two ends. Germline-derived CDR1 and CDR2 are SGHTA and FQGNSA. The CDR3 covers 15 residues.

The gene calls are TRBV2 and TRBJ1-1; D unclear. Trimming removed 2 bases from V and 1 base from J, with 8 bases in between. Germline-derived CDR1 and CDR2 are SNHLY and FYNNEI. The CDR3 runs to 14 residues. CDR3 in amino acids: CASSETGRNTEAFF. CDR3 nucleotide sequence: TGTGCCAGCAGTGAAACGGGTCGGAACACTGAAGCTTTCTTT.

This clone was seen a single time. This rearrangement joins TRBV25-1 to TRBJ2-2; perhaps TRBD2 as D (5 bases). V lost 2 bases, J lost 4 bases, and 11 bases lay in between. The germline V gene has CDR1 MGHDK and CDR2 SYGVNS. This CDR3 is 15 amino acids long. Written as DNA, the CDR3 is TGTGCCAGCAGTGAAGAGCGGAATCTCACCGGGGAGCTGTTTTTT. Amino acid sequence: CASSEERNLTGELFF.

The chain links TRBV7-8 to TRBJ2-2; 8 nucleotides line up with TRBD1. The germline gives CDR1 SGHVS, CDR2 FQNEAQ. The CDR3 is 14 residues long. Trimming cost V 5 bases and J 6 bases; bases outside gene matches: 5. In DNA form, the CDR3 reads TGTGCCAGCAGCCAGGACAGGGTCCCCGGGGAGCTGTTTTTT. Its protein is CASSQDRVPGELFF.

This clone was observed a single time. The chain combines TRBV28 with TRBJ2-1; 10 nucleotides align to TRBD2. This CDR3 contains 15 residues. CDR1 and CDR2 from the germline V gene are MDHEN and SYDVKM. The V gene end was trimmed by 5 bases and the J gene end by 9 bases; junction bases not matched to a gene: 10. CDR3 in amino acids: CASSPPSGSRGEQFF. CDR3 DNA: TGTGCCAGCAGTCCTCCTAGCGGGAGTAGAGGTGAGCAGTTCTTC. The full variable domain, its missing parts supplied by reference TRBV28 and TRBJ2-1, is DVKVTQSSRYLVKRTGEKVFLECVQDMDHENMFWYRQDPGLGLRLIYFSYDVKMKEKGDIPEGYSVSREKKERFSLILESASTNQTSMYLCASSPPSGSRGEQFFGPGTRLTVL.

This rearrangement joins TRBV18 to TRBJ1-1; D not certain. The V and J ends lost 3 bases and 3 bases respectively, with 8 bases between them. Germline V gives CDR1 KGHSH, CDR2 LQKENI. The length of the CDR3 is 13 residues. The CDR3 sequence is CASSPNLDTEAFF. The CDR3 DNA follows: TGTGCCAGCTCACCTAATCTTGACACTGAAGCTTTCTTT.

The chain links TRBV7-9 to TRBJ2-1, with 8 bases lining up with TRBD2. The length of the CDR3 is 13 residues. The germline gives CDR1 SEHNR, CDR2 FQNEAQ (reference sequence). The ends lost 4 bases at V and 9 bases at J; junction bases unmatched: 5. The CDR3 reads CASSSAGRGEQFF. The CDR3 DNA is TGTGCCAGCAGCTCCGCCGGGAGGGGTGAGCAGTTCTTC.

The chain employs TRBV5-6 and TRBJ1-2; D remains ambiguous. Looked up from germline, CDR1 is SGHDT and CDR2 is YYEEEE. There are 16 residues in the CDR3. V shed 3 bases and J shed 8 bases, with 23 bases lying between them. The CDR3 reads CASSYLSGSPFAGYTF. Here the CDR3 DNA reads TGTGCCAGCAGCTACTTATCCGGGTCCCCCTTCGCCGGCTACACCTTC.

This clone was seen just once. The V and J genes are TRBV30 and TRBJ2-5; a weak D match, TRBD1 (6 bases). The CDR3 runs to 14 residues. Deletions cut 3 bases from V and 5 bases from J, with 16 bases between. Germline CDR1 reads GTSNPN; CDR2 reads SVGIG (reference sequence). The CDR3 nucleotides read TGTGCCTGGAGCCGTGGACAGCTCCCCGAGACCCAGTACTTC. Protein product: CAWSRGQLPETQYF.

The chain recombines TRBV10-3 with TRBJ2-1; a possible D gene is TRBD2 (6 bases). The CDR3 has 15 residues. The ends were cut back, 4 bases at V and 3 bases at J, with 13 bases in the middle. Germline-derived CDR1 and CDR2 are ENHRY and SYGVKD. CDR3 amino acids: CAISATGDFYNEQFF. CDR3 in DNA: TGTGCCATCAGTGCAACGGGGGACTTCTACAATGAGCAGTTCTTC.

Here the CDR3 reads CASSAGGNNEQFF. CDR3 nucleotides: TGCGCCAGCAGTGCAGGGGGTAACAATGAGCAGTTCTTC. V gene TRBV10-1 combines with J gene TRBJ2-1; 7 bases are shared with TRBD1. The ends lost 4 bases at V and 5 bases at J; junction bases unmatched: 2. The CDR3 runs 13 residues. In germline, CDR1 is WNHNN, CDR2 SYGVQD (reference sequence).

The chain couples TRBV5-1 to TRBJ2-5, with D possibly being TRBD2 (5 bases). Trimming removed 0 bases at V and 0 bases at J, with 15 bases between. The CDR3 is 17 residues long. CDR1 SGHRS and CDR2 YFSETQ come from the germline V gene. CDR3 coding DNA: TGCGCCAGCAGCTTGGGAGGGATGAGGATAGACCAAGAGACCCAGTACTTC. Translation: CASSLGGMRIDQETQYF. Full variable domain (missing parts from reference TRBV5-1 and TRBJ2-5): KAGVTQTPRYLIKTRGQQVTLSCSPISGHRSVSWYQQTPGQGLQFLFEYFSETQRNKGNFPGRFSGRQFSNSRSEMNVSTLELGDSALYLCASSLGGMRIDQETQYFGPGTRLLVL.

The V gene is TRBV18, the J gene TRBJ2-2; the D is unclear. The germline V gene encodes CDR1 KGHSH and CDR2 LQKENI. Trimming took 2 bases from V and 1 from J, leaving 5 bases between them. CDR3 size: 14 residues. CDR3 DNA sequence: TGTGCCAGCTCACCAACAAGGAACACCGGGGAGCTGTTTTTT. Amino acid sequence: CASSPTRNTGELFF. The whole variable domain, remainder taken from reference TRBV18 and TRBJ2-2, is NAGVMQNPRHLVRRRGQEARLRCSPMKGHSHVYWYRQLPEEGLKFMVYLQKENIIDESGMPKERFSAEFPKEGPSILRIQQVVRGDSAAYFCASSPTRNTGELFFGEGSRLTVL.

This sequence joins TRBV6-1 and TRBJ2-7, with TRBD1 matching 8 bases. The germline CDR1 and CDR2 sequences are MNHNS and SASEGT. The V gene end was trimmed by 6 bases and the J gene end by 9 bases; junction bases not matched to a gene: 16. There are 15 residues in the CDR3. The CDR3 loop is CASRFGRDRSTGQYF. CDR3 DNA sequence: TGTGCCAGCAGGTTTGGCCGGGACAGGTCTACGGGGCAGTACTTC.

The chain carries TRBV6-5 and TRBJ2-5, with D possibly being TRBD1 (6 bases). Per the germline V gene, CDR1 is MNHEY and CDR2 is SVGAGI. The CDR3 covers 15 residues. V dropped 5 bases and J dropped 1 base, with 14 bases sitting between them. This chain's CDR3 is CASSGIRTVQETQYF. The CDR3, as DNA: TGTGCCAGCAGTGGGATCCGGACAGTCCAAGAGACCCAGTACTTC.

The chain joins TRBV5-1 to TRBJ1-1; D is unclear. The CDR3 is 13 residues long. V was pared by 0 bases and J by 1 base, with 4 bases between. From germline, CDR1 is SGHRS and CDR2 YFSETQ. The chain's CDR3 is CASSLAQNTEAFF. The CDR3 region has the DNA TGCGCCAGCAGCTTGGCCCAGAACACTGAAGCTTTCTTT.